These 6 T cell receptor beta chains were sequenced from one sample in a study of OX40 agonist ivuxolimab in advanced cancers. Profiled with immunoSEQ multiplex PCR; TCRdb holds only in-frame clones, not every one. The top ten clones hold 0.6% to 0.9% of a sample with 80,000 to 95,000 clones, 70% to 90% of them seen once. Sample: CD4+ or CD8+ T cells sorted from blood, taken in a trial of the OX40 agonist ivuxolimab. All receptors come from an adult with an advanced solid tumor such as melanoma, head and neck, liver or kidney cancer.

V and J are TRBV29-1 and TRBJ2-1; D not certain. The CDR3 runs to 13 residues. V was trimmed by 5 bases and J by 6 bases, leaving 14 bases between them. Germline V gene sequence: CDR1 SQVTM, CDR2 ANQGSEA. CDR3 protein: CSVPKVGFNEQFF. CDR3 DNA: TGCAGCGTTCCCAAGGTCGGGTTCAATGAGCAGTTCTTC.

The V and J genes are TRBV28 and TRBJ1-1, with TRBD1 matching 8 bases. The CDR3 covers 13 residues. Germline loops: CDR1 MDHEN, CDR2 SYDVKM. Unmatched junction bases numbered 8, after V lost 4 bases and J lost 10 bases. For the CDR3, the DNA is TGTGCCAGCAGTTCACTACAGGGGGGTAGAGCTTTCTTT. Amino acid sequence: CASSSLQGGRAFF.

There are a few counts of this clone. The J gene is TRBJ2-7, the V gene TRBV5-1; maybe TRBD2 (7 bases). V was shortened by 2 bases and J by 3 bases, with 15 bases between the two germline ends. Germline V gives CDR1 SGHRS, CDR2 YFSETQ. There are 15 residues in the CDR3. For the CDR3, the DNA is TGCGCCAGCAGCTTCGAGGGGGGGAGGATCTACGAGCAGTACTTC. Translating gives CASSFEGGRIYEQYF. Full variable domain (remainder filled in from reference TRBV5-1 and TRBJ2-7): KAGVTQTPRYLIKTRGQQVTLSCSPISGHRSVSWYQQTPGQGLQFLFEYFSETQRNKGNFPGRFSGRQFSNSRSEMNVSTLELGDSALYLCASSFEGGRIYEQYFGPGTRLTVT.

The rearrangement links TRBV15 to TRBJ2-7; D may be TRBD2 (5 bases). Trimming stripped 0 bases from V and 7 bases from J, with 13 bases between. Germline values: CDR1 LNHNV, CDR2 YYDKDF (reference sequence). The CDR3 length is 14 residues. CDR3 residues: CATSRDAGTGEQYF. The CDR3, as DNA: TGTGCCACCAGCAGAGACGCGGGCACGGGAGAGCAGTACTTC.

As regards this clone: The junction does not match germline at one end; this may be a read error. Other DNA sequences from this sample encode an identical CDR3 as well. The V and J genes are TRBV9 and TRBJ1-2; a possible D gene is TRBD1 (5 bases). Per germline, CDR1 SGDLS and CDR2 YYNGEE. CDR3 length equals 14 residues. This CDR3 reads CASSVDSRAYGYTF. In nucleotides, the CDR3 is TGCGCCAGCAGCGTAGACAGTAGAGCGTATGGCTACACCTTC.

The count of this clone is one. V usage is TRBV7-9 and J usage is TRBJ1-1; D is unresolved. Trimming shortened V by 6 bases and J by 3 bases, and 20 bases separated the two germline ends. Looked up from germline, CDR1 is SEHNR and CDR2 is FQNEAQ (reference sequence). The length of the CDR3 is 16 residues. CDR3 DNA sequence: TGTGCCAGCAGTCCGCCTGGATGGGTCCGGGACACTGAAGCTTTCTTT. Protein: CASSPPGWVRDTEAFF.